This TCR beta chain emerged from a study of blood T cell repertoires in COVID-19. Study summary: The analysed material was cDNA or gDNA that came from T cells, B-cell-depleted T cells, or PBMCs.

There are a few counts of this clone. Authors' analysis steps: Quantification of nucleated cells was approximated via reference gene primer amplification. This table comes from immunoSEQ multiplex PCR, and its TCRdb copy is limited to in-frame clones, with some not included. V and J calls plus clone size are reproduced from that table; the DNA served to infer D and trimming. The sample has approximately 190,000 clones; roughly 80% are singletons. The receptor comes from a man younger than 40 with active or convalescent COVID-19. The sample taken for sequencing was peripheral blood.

Written as DNA, the CDR3 is TGTGCCATCAGCGCCGGGACAGGCGACTATGGCTACACCTTC. This translates into CAISAGTGDYGYTF. The chain carries TRBV10-3 and TRBJ1-2, with TRBD1 matching over 8 bases. The trim removed 6 bases at V and 3 bases at J, leaving 6 bases unmatched. CDR1 ENHRY and CDR2 SYGVKD come from the germline V gene. CDR3 size: 14 residues.